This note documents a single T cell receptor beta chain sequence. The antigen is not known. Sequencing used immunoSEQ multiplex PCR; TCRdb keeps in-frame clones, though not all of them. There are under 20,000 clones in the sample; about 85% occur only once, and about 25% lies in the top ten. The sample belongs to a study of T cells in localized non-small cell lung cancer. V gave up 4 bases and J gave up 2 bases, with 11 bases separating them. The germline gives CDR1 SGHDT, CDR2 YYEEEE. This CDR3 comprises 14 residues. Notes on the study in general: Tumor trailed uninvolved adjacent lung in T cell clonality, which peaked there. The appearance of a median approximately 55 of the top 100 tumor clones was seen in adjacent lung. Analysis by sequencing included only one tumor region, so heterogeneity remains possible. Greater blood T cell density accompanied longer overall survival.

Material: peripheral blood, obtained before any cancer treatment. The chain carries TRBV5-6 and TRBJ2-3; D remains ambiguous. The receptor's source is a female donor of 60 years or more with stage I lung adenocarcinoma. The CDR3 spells CASSPLRVTDTQYF. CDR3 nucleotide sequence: TGTGCCAGCAGCCCACTCCGGGTCACAGATACGCAGTATTTT.